Sequencing of this TCR beta chain was carried out in a study of OX40 agonist ivuxolimab in advanced cancers. On the study more broadly: A diagnosis of hepatocellular carcinoma, melanoma, renal cell or head and neck cancer was present in dose-escalation patients. It was permissible to have had prior anti-PD-1, anti-PD-L1 or anti-CTLA-4 therapy, and more than 30% had some.

This CDR3 has 16 amino acids. CDR1 and CDR2 from the germline V gene are SGHTA and FQGNSA. Worth noting for this clone: Its antigen is as yet unknown. One end of the junction is discordant with germline, which a read error may explain.

The repertoire was sequenced with immunoSEQ multiplex PCR; TCRdb's copy has only in-frame clones and lacks some. This table has about 47,000 clones, about 85% appearing once. General study findings and limits: Clonal expansion was seen in CD4+ and CD8+ blood T cells by week 6 at 0.1 to 3.0 mg/kg.

This clonotype was obtained from an adult with an advanced solid tumor such as melanoma, head and neck, liver or kidney cancer. This specimen consisted of CD4+ or CD8+ T cells sorted from blood, obtained in a trial of the OX40 agonist ivuxolimab. This chain links TRBV7-2 with TRBJ1-2, with 7 bases identical to TRBD1. The CDR3 protein is CASSFDRDRPSEALDF. DNA of the CDR3: TGTGCCAGCAGCTTTGACCGGGACAGACCATCCGAGGCACTGGACTTC.